This T cell receptor (beta chain) was documented in a study of siplizumab effects on memory and regulatory T cells. Overall study findings and caveats: Relative to controls at 25% to 30%, mappable alloreactive CD4+ clones exhibited a mean Treg-derived proportion of less than 70% with siplizumab. Assignment of a naive or memory phenotype failed for roughly 75-96% of the proliferating CD4+ or CD8+ clones. Unstimulated subsets contained matches for only a minor fraction of alloreactive clones.

Assays captured approximately 10^5 TCR templates per sample. Some clones are missing from TCRdb's copy, which holds only in-frame ones; the method was immunoSEQ multiplex PCR. In the table there are roughly 120,000 clones, around 94% of which are singletons. This clone was seen a handful of times. Its matching antigen is unknown. CDR1 and CDR2 from the germline V gene are SNHLY and FYNNEI. The CDR3 is made up of 12 amino acids. The germline V and J ends were trimmed by 10 bases and 3 bases, with 12 bases remaining between them. This clonotype was obtained from a human donor in good health. V gene TRBV2 combines with J gene TRBJ1-2; a possible D gene is TRBD1 (5 bases). Input material: non-Treg CD4+ T cells sorted from blood. The CDR3 bases are TGTGCCACCGGAGGGGACGACTATGGCTACACCTTC. Protein product: CATGGDDYGYTF.